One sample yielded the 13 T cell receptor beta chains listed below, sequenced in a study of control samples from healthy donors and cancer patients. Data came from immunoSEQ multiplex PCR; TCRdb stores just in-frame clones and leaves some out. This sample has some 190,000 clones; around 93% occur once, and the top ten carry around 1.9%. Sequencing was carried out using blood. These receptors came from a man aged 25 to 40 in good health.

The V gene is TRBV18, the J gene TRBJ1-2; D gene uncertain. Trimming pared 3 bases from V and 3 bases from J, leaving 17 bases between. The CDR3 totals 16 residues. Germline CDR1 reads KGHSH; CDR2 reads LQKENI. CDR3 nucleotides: TGTGCCAGCTCACCCAACACGGAACCCTCTGACTATGGCTACACCTTC. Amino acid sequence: CASSPNTEPSDYGYTF.

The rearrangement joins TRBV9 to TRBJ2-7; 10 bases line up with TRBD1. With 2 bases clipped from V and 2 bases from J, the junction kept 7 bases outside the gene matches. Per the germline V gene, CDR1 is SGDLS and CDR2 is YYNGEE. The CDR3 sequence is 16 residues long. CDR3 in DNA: TGTGCCAGCAGCGTCGGGATTGGACAGGGGGCCTACGAGCAGTACTTC. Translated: CASSVGIGQGAYEQYF. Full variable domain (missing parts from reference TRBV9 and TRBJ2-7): DSGVTQTPKHLITATGQRVTLRCSPRSGDLSVYWYQQSLDQGLQFLIQYYNGEERAKGNILERFSAQQFPDLHSELNLSSLELGDSALYFCASSVGIGQGAYEQYFGPGTRLTVT.

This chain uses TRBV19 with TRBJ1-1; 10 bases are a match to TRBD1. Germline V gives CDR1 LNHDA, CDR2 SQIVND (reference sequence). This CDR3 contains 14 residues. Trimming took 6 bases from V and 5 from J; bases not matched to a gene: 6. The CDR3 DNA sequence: TGTGCCAGTAGGTCGACAGGGGGCAGGACTGAAGCTTTCTTT. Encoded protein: CASRSTGGRTEAFF.

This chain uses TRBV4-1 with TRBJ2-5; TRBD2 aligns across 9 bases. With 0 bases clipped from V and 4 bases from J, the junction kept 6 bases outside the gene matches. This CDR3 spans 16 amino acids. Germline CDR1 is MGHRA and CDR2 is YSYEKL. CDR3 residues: CASSQERGGLGETQYF. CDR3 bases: TGCGCCAGCAGCCAAGAGCGGGGGGGCCTCGGAGAGACCCAGTACTTC.

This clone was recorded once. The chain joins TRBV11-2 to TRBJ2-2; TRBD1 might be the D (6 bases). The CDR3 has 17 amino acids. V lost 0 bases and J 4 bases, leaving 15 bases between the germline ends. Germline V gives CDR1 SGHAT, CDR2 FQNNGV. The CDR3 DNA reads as TGTGCCAGCAGCTTAGATCCCCCGAGCAGGGGCACCGGGGAGCTGTTTTTT. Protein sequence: CASSLDPPSRGTGELFF.

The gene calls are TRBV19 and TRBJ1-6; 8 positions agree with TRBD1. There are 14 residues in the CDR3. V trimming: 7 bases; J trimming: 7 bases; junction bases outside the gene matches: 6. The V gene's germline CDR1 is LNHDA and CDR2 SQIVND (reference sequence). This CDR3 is CASNIGQGNSPLHF. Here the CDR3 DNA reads TGTGCCAGTAACATTGGACAGGGAAATTCACCCCTCCACTTT. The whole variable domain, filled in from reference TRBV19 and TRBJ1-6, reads DGGITQSPKYLFRKEGQNVTLSCEQNLNHDAMYWYRQDPGQGLRLIYYSQIVNDFQKGDIAEGYSVSREKKESFPLTVTSAQKNPTAFYLCASNIGQGNSPLHFGNGTRLTVT.

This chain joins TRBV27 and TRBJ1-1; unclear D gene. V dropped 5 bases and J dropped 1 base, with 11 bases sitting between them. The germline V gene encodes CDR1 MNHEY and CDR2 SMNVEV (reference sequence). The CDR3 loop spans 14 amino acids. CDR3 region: CASSPQTANTEAFF. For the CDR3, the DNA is TGTGCCAGCAGTCCCCAAACTGCGAACACTGAAGCTTTCTTT.

The CDR3 sequence: CASSPTGAGGYTF. CDR3 DNA: TGTGCCAGCAGCCCAACAGGGGCGGGGGGCTACACCTTC. The rearrangement links TRBV3-1 (or the pseudogene TRBV3-2) to TRBJ1-2; TRBD1 matches 7 bases. V shed 4 bases, J shed 8 bases, and the junction held 7 bases outside the gene matches. Looked up from germline, CDR1 is LGHDT and CDR2 is YNNKEL (reference sequence). The length of the CDR3 is 13 residues.

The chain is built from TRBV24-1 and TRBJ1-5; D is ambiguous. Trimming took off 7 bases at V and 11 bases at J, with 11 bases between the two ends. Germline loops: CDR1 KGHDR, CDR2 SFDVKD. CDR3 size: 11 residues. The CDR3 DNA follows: TGTGCCACCAGCCCACAGAAGGCCCAGCATTTT. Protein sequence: CATSPQKAQHF.

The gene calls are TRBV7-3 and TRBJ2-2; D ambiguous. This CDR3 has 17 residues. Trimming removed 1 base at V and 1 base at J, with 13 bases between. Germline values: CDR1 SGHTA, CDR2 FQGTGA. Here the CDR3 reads CASSLKAARRNTGELFF. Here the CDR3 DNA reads TGTGCCAGCAGCTTAAAAGCAGCCCGGAGGAACACCGGGGAGCTGTTTTTT.

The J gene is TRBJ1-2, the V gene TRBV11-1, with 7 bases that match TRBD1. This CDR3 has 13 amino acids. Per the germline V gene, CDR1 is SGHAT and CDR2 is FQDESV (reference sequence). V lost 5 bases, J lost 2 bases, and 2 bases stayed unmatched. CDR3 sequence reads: CASSLQGNYGYTF. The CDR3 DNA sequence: TGTGCCAGCAGCCTACAGGGGAACTATGGCTACACCTTC.

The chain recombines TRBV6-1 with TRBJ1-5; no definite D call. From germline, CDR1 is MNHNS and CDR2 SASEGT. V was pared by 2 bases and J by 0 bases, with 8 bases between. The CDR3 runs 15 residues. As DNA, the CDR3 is TGTGCCAGCAGTGAAAGCCCGTATAGCAATCAGCCCCAGCATTTT. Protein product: CASSESPYSNQPQHF.

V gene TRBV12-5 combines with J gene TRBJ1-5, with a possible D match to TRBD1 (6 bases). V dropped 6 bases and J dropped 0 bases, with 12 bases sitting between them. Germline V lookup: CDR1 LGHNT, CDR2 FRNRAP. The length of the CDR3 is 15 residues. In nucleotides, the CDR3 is TGTGCTAGTGGACAGGGAGATTATAGCAATCAGCCCCAGCATTTT. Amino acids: CASGQGDYSNQPQHF.